This TCR beta chain was profiled in a study of T-cell memory formation after mild COVID-19. Overall study results and limits: A second wave expanding day 15 to 37 was CD4+-biased; contracting clones were balanced.

The TCR alpha and TCR beta cDNA libraries, bearing sample barcodes and UMIs, were generated by 5'RACE using constant-segment primers. TCRdb passed the 5' RACE reads through MiXCR, listing each CDR3 protein once. The sample holds 470,000 or so distinct CDR3 sequences; more than 15% are singletons and the top ten take around a fifth. V was clipped by 1 base and J by 2 bases; unmatched bases: 7. Looked up from germline, CDR1 is SGHTA and CDR2 is FQGNSA. The CDR3 runs to 17 residues. This clonotype was seen a handful of times. What it recognizes is unknown. The V gene is TRBV7-2, the J gene TRBJ2-3, with TRBD2 matching 9 bases. The specimen was PBMCs or a T cell subset sorted from them (not recorded which). The TCR originated in a man in his late teens or twenties who had mild COVID-19 (a few samples of this study predate the infection). Cell type and time point are not known. The CDR3 protein is CASSLDGAGGPTDTQYF. The CDR3 nucleotides are TGTGCCAGCAGCTTAGACGGGGCGGGGGGGCCCACAGATACGCAGTATTTT.